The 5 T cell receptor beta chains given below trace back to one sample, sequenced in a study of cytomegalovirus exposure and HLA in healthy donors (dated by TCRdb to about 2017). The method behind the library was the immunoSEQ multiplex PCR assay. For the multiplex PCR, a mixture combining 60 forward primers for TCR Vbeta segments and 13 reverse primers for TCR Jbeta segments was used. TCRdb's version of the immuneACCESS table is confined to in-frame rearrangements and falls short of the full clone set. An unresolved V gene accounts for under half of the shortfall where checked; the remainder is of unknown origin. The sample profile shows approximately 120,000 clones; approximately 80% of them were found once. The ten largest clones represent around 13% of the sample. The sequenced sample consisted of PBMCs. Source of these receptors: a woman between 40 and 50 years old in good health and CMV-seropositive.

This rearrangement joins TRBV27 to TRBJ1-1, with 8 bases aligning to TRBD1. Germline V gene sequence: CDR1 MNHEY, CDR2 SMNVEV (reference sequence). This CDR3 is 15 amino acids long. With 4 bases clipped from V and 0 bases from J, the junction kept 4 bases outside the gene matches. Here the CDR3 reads CASSSTGALNTEAFF. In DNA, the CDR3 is TGTGCCAGCAGTTCGACAGGGGCCTTGAACACTGAAGCTTTCTTT.

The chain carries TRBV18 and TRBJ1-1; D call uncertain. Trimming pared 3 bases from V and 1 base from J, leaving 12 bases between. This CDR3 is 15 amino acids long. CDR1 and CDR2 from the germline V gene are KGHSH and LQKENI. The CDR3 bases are TGTGCCAGCTCACCGTTGCGAGGTTGGAACACTGAAGCTTTCTTT. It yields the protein CASSPLRGWNTEAFF.

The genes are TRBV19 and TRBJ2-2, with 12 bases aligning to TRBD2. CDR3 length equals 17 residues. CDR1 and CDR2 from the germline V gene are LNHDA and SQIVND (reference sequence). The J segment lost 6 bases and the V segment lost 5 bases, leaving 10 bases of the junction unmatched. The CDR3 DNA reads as TGTGCCAGTAGTTCTCGGACTAGCGGGATCTTCGCCGGGGAGCTGTTTTTT. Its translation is CASSSRTSGIFAGELFF.

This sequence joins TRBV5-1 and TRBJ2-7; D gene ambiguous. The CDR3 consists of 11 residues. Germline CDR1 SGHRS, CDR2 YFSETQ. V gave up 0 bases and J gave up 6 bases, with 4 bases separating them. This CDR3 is CASSLVREQYF. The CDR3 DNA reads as TGCGCCAGCAGCTTGGTTCGCGAGCAGTACTTC.

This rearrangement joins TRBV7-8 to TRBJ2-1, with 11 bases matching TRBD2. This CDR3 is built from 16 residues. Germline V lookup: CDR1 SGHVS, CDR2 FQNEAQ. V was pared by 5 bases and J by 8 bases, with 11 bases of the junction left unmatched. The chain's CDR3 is CASSRSGTSGSYEQFF. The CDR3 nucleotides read TGTGCCAGCAGCCGGTCCGGGACTAGCGGATCTTATGAGCAGTTCTTC.